This TCR beta chain was sequenced during a study of cytomegalovirus exposure and HLA in healthy donors. The CDR3 is 13 amino acids. Trimming pared 2 bases from V and 1 base from J, leaving 3 bases between. The germline V gene has CDR1 MNHEY and CDR2 SVGAGI. The PCR contained 60 Vbeta and 13 Jbeta primers. Clones were read by immunoSEQ multiplex PCR, and TCRdb kept only the in-frame ones, dropping some. The sample data list about 39,000 clones. The receptor was isolated from a woman aged 25 to 39 in good health and CMV-seropositive. The chain couples TRBV6-5 to TRBJ1-5; D is ambiguous. The sample taken for sequencing was PBMCs. This CDR3 is CASSYESNQPQHF. The CDR3 region has the DNA TGTGCCAGCAGTTACGAGAGCAATCAGCCCCAGCATTTT.